This T cell receptor beta chain was documented in a study of CD8 T cells in Susac syndrome. The CDR3 has 18 amino acids. From germline, CDR1 is DFQATT and CDR2 SNEGSKA (reference sequence). Between the trimmed V and J ends, which lost 2 bases and 5 bases, there was a span of 28 bases. An amount of RNA that ranged from roughly 0.45 to 1 ug was reverse transcribed with random hexamers. TCRdb redid the calling of the immunoSEQ multiplex PCR reads with MiXCR, one entry per CDR3 protein. The table includes about 300,000 distinct CDR3 sequences, 85% detected once. Source material: CD8+ T cells from PBMCs. The J gene is TRBJ2-7, the V gene TRBV20-1; D uncertain. This receptor was taken from a human donor with multiple sclerosis. The CDR3, as DNA: TGCAGTGCTAGATCTCCCCCTACCCTCGTGGTGTATTCGGACGAGCAGTACTTC. This gives the protein CSARSPPTLVVYSDEQYF.